This entry lists 31 T cell receptor beta chains sequenced from one sample in a study of T cell responses to AZD1222 COVID-19 vaccine. Libraries were prepared by immunoSEQ multiplex PCR; TCRdb keeps only in-frame clonotypes and omits some of them. There are approximately 110,000 clones in the sample; more than 85% occur only once, and about 1.2% lies in the top ten. The sequencing here drew on peripheral blood, taken on day 0 of AZD1222 vaccination. Receptors originate from an adult in good health.

This sequence joins TRBV5-1 and TRBJ1-1, with D tentatively TRBD1 (5 bases). CDR3 length: 15 amino acids. Trimming took off 0 bases at V and 4 bases at J, with 13 bases between the two ends. The germline gives CDR1 SGHRS, CDR2 YFSETQ. The CDR3 here is CASSLGVRDGTEAFF. The CDR3 DNA follows: TGCGCCAGCAGCTTGGGTGTCAGGGACGGCACTGAAGCTTTCTTT. Drawing the rest from reference TRBV5-1 and TRBJ1-1, the complete variable domain is KAGVTQTPRYLIKTRGQQVTLSCSPISGHRSVSWYQQTPGQGLQFLFEYFSETQRNKGNFPGRFSGRQFSNSRSEMNVSTLELGDSALYLCASSLGVRDGTEAFFGQGTRLTVV.

The rearrangement joins TRBV27 to TRBJ1-3, with TRBD1 as a possible D gene (6 bases). The CDR3 extends over 15 amino acids. V lost 4 bases and J 0 bases, leaving 10 bases between the germline ends. Germline V lookup: CDR1 MNHEY, CDR2 SMNVEV (reference sequence). The CDR3 spells CASSYTGSSGNTIYF. The CDR3 DNA reads as TGTGCCAGCAGTTACACAGGGAGCTCTGGAAACACCATATATTTT.

V and J are TRBV5-5 and TRBJ2-2; D is uncertain. The V gene lost 2 bases and the J gene lost 6 bases, with 14 bases spanning the gap. The CDR3 length is 15 residues. CDR1 and CDR2 (germline): SGHKS, YYEKEE (reference sequence). CDR3 sequence: CASSFTGPKAGELFF. CDR3 DNA sequence: TGTGCCAGCAGCTTCACCGGGCCCAAGGCCGGGGAGCTGTTTTTT.

V and J are TRBV28 and TRBJ1-3; no definite D call. Germline V gene data show CDR1 as MDHEN and CDR2 as SYDVKM. With 5 bases removed from V and 2 bases from J, the gap between germline ends came to 10 bases. CDR3 length: 14 amino acids. The CDR3 region has the DNA TGTGCCAGCAGTACCCGTCGCACTGGAAACACCATATATTTT. Amino acid sequence: CASSTRRTGNTIYF. The whole variable domain, filled in from reference TRBV28 and TRBJ1-3, reads DVKVTQSSRYLVKRTGEKVFLECVQDMDHENMFWYRQDPGLGLRLIYFSYDVKMKEKGDIPEGYSVSREKKERFSLILESASTNQTSMYLCASSTRRTGNTIYFGEGSWLTVV.

This chain joins TRBV19 and TRBJ2-1; D is unresolved. The CDR3 length is 14 residues. The germline gives CDR1 LNHDA, CDR2 SQIVND (reference sequence). V was pared by 4 bases and J by 7 bases, with 14 bases between. DNA of the CDR3: TGTGCCAGTAGTAGTACGTCTAGTGTTAATGAGCAGTTCTTC. It translates to CASSSTSSVNEQFF.

The chain joins TRBV7-3 to TRBJ1-6; D may be TRBD1 (5 bases). The V end lost 3 bases, the J end lost 7 bases, and 13 bases lay between the germline ends. Per the germline V gene, CDR1 is SGHTA and CDR2 is FQGTGA. This CDR3 has 15 residues. The CDR3 DNA is TGTGCCAGCAGCTTCCTTGGCCAGGGAAATTCACCCCTCCACTTT. Translating gives CASSFLGQGNSPLHF.

The rearrangement joins TRBV6-2 or TRBV6-3 to TRBJ2-7; D uncertain. Deletions cut 6 bases from V and 3 bases from J, with 18 bases between. CDR3 length equals 15 residues. The V gene's germline CDR1 is MNHEY and CDR2 SVGEGT. The CDR3 loop is CASSAQEYSIYEQYF. The DNA for the CDR3 is TGTGCCAGCAGCGCCCAAGAATATTCCATCTACGAGCAGTACTTC.

The rearrangement links TRBV10-1 to TRBJ1-5; TRBD1 matches at 9 bases. This CDR3 spans 17 amino acids. Germline CDR1 is WNHNN and CDR2 is SYGVQD (reference sequence). The V segment lost 6 bases and the J segment 5 bases; nucleotides outside the gene matches: 14. This CDR3 reads CASRYRGQRTRHQPQHF. The CDR3 DNA follows: TGCGCCAGCAGATACAGGGGGCAACGGACGAGACATCAGCCCCAGCATTTT.

This sequence joins TRBV9 and TRBJ1-2, with D hard to call. Trimming removed 1 base at V and 4 bases at J, with 11 bases between. The CDR3 has 14 amino acids. Germline V lookup: CDR1 SGDLS, CDR2 YYNGEE. In DNA, the CDR3 is TGTGCCAGCAGCGTACGTGGGGATACCTATGGCTACACCTTC. As protein: CASSVRGDTYGYTF.

The rearrangement joins TRBV29-1 to TRBJ1-4, with TRBD1 matching over 7 bases. The length of the CDR3 is 13 residues. The V and J ends lost 6 bases and 7 bases, in that order; junction bases with no gene match: 8. CDR1 and CDR2 (germline): SQVTM, ANQGSEA. CDR3 DNA sequence: TGCAGCGTACTAGGGGGCCTCGGTGAAAAACTGTTTTTT. The encoded protein is CSVLGGLGEKLFF.

The chain has TRBV5-1 and TRBJ2-5; 9 bases line up with TRBD2. The V and J ends lost 4 bases and 2 bases, in that order; junction bases with no gene match: 9. This CDR3 comprises 16 residues. CDR1 and CDR2 (germline): SGHRS, YFSETQ. The CDR3 loop reads CASSPDTSGLQETQYF. CDR3 nucleotides: TGCGCCAGCAGCCCTGATACTAGCGGGTTACAAGAGACCCAGTACTTC.

The chain recombines TRBV7-9 with TRBJ1-4, with D possibly being TRBD1 (6 bases). The CDR3 extends over 14 amino acids. Looked up from germline, CDR1 is SEHNR and CDR2 is FQNEAQ (reference sequence). V lost 5 bases to trimming and J lost 6 bases, with 13 bases between them. Here the CDR3 reads CASSAWGGDEKLFF. The DNA for the CDR3 is TGTGCCAGCAGCGCCTGGGGGGGCGATGAAAAACTGTTTTTT.

The rearrangement joins TRBV6-5 to TRBJ2-6; 8 positions agree with TRBD1. The V segment lost 10 bases and the J segment 7 bases; nucleotides outside the gene matches: 9. The CDR3 loop spans 14 amino acids. Germline-derived CDR1 and CDR2 are MNHEY and SVGAGI. This CDR3 reads CATSDRGGANVLTF. DNA for the CDR3: TGTGCCACCAGCGACAGGGGTGGTGCCAACGTCCTGACTTTC.

CDR3 bases: TGCGCCAGCAGCTTCCTAGCGGGAGTGTCTAGCACAGATACGCAGTATTTT. Protein: CASSFLAGVSSTDTQYF. The gene calls are TRBV5-1 and TRBJ2-3; 10 positions match TRBD2. V gave up 2 bases and J gave up 0 bases; unmatched junction bases: 6. The CDR3 has 17 amino acids. Per the germline V gene, CDR1 is SGHRS and CDR2 is YFSETQ.

The rearrangement joins TRBV28 to TRBJ1-4; D ambiguous. V was trimmed by 2 bases and J by 0 bases, leaving 10 bases between them. The CDR3 contains 16 residues. Germline CDR1 reads MDHEN; CDR2 reads SYDVKM. CDR3 protein: CASSLEGAATNEKLFF. The CDR3 nucleotides are TGTGCCAGCAGTTTAGAAGGAGCGGCAACTAATGAAAAACTGTTTTTT.

The chain carries TRBV15 and TRBJ2-1; tentatively, D is TRBD2 (6 bases). The ends were cut back, 0 bases at V and 8 bases at J, with 11 bases in the middle. The CDR3 length is 14 residues. Germline-derived CDR1 and CDR2 are LNHNV and YYDKDF (reference sequence). In DNA, the CDR3 is TGTGCCACCAGCAGAGACCCTCCGGGAGATGAGCAGTTCTTC. It is translated as CATSRDPPGDEQFF.

This sequence joins TRBV12-3 or TRBV12-4 and TRBJ1-1; D is ambiguous. The CDR3 runs to 11 residues. The V gene lost 6 bases and the J gene lost 7 bases, with 9 bases spanning the gap. The CDR3 region has the DNA TGTGCCAGCAGACCTGACGGTGAAGCTTTCTTT. It encodes CASRPDGEAFF.

This chain uses TRBV19 with TRBJ1-4; TRBD1 might be the D (5 bases). V gave up 7 bases and J gave up 4 bases, with 16 bases separating them. Germline CDR1 reads LNHDA; CDR2 reads SQIVND (reference sequence). The CDR3 is made up of 15 amino acids. As DNA, the CDR3 is TGTGCCAGTACCAATCGGGGGGAGGATAATGAAAAACTGTTTTTT. Translation: CASTNRGEDNEKLFF.

The rearrangement joins TRBV10-1 to TRBJ2-3, with D unresolved. Trimming shortened V by 10 bases and J by 0 bases, and 11 bases separated the two germline ends. CDR1 and CDR2 from the germline V gene are WNHNN and SYGVQD (reference sequence). The CDR3 has 13 amino acids. CDR3 nucleotides: TGCGCCACCAGGTCAAGTAGCACAGATACGCAGTATTTT. Translating it yields CATRSSSTDTQYF.

The V call is TRBV4-3, the J call TRBJ1-4, with no clear D. Trimming cost V 4 bases and J 4 bases, with 7 bases left between them. Per the germline V gene, CDR1 is LGHNA and CDR2 is YSLEER. The CDR3 covers 13 residues. The CDR3 DNA reads as TGCGCCAGCAGCCCGGGCCTTAATGAAAAACTGTTTTTT. Translation gives CASSPGLNEKLFF.

The J gene is TRBJ2-5, the V gene TRBV12-5; unclear D gene. V was shortened by 5 bases and J by 2 bases, with 15 bases between the two germline ends. This CDR3 comprises 15 residues. CDR1 and CDR2 from the germline V gene are LGHNT and FRNRAP. The CDR3 loop reads CASGPLVGLQETQYF. In nucleotides, the CDR3 is TGTGCTAGTGGTCCGCTAGTGGGCCTTCAAGAGACCCAGTACTTC. Full variable domain (missing parts from reference TRBV12-5 and TRBJ2-5): DARVTQTPRHKVTEMGQEVTMRCQPILGHNTVFWYRQTMMQGLELLAYFRNRAPLDDSGMPKDRFSAEMPDATLATLKIQPSEPRDSAVYFCASGPLVGLQETQYFGPGTRLLVL.

The chain carries TRBV28 and TRBJ2-1; D unclear. Germline loops: CDR1 MDHEN, CDR2 SYDVKM. V was clipped by 6 bases and J by 0 bases, with 15 bases between them. This CDR3 spans 16 amino acids. The CDR3 spells CASSSFSSDSYNEQFF. CDR3 sequence (DNA): TGTGCCAGCAGCTCTTTTTCCTCGGACTCCTACAATGAGCAGTTCTTC.

This clone was detected only a few times. The chain uses TRBV18 and TRBJ1-1; tentatively, D is TRBD1 (6 bases). Trimming shortened V by 0 bases and J by 5 bases, and 7 bases separated the two germline ends. The CDR3 has 13 residues. CDR1 is KGHSH, CDR2 LQKENI, per germline. The CDR3 protein is CASSPPRGTEAFF. The DNA for the CDR3 is TGTGCCAGCTCACCACCGAGGGGGACTGAAGCTTTCTTT.

The gene calls are TRBV30 and TRBJ1-4, with D perhaps TRBD1 (5 bases). This CDR3 has 14 amino acids. Per the germline V gene, CDR1 is GTSNPN and CDR2 is SVGIG (reference sequence). Trimming shortened V by 0 bases and J by 3 bases, and 8 bases separated the two germline ends. CDR3 nucleotides: TGTGCCTGGAGTGTTTGGGGACCTAATGAAAAACTGTTTTTT. Translated: CAWSVWGPNEKLFF.

The rearrangement uses TRBV28 and TRBJ1-4; D possibly corresponds to TRBD1 (5 bases). The V gene lost 7 bases and the J gene lost 4 bases, with 16 bases spanning the gap. The CDR3 runs to 15 residues. Germline V lookup: CDR1 MDHEN, CDR2 SYDVKM. Here the CDR3 DNA reads TGTGCCAGCACCAAGGGCGGGGCCGGTAATGAAAAACTGTTTTTT. Its protein is CASTKGGAGNEKLFF.

The chain recombines TRBV29-1 with TRBJ2-7, with 7 bases fitting TRBD2. Germline CDR1 is SQVTM and CDR2 is ANQGSEA. The ends lost 4 bases at V and 0 bases at J; junction bases unmatched: 0. This CDR3 region has 12 residues. The CDR3 loop reads CSVGEGSYEQYF. The CDR3 DNA reads as TGCAGCGTTGGGGAGGGCTCCTACGAGCAGTACTTC.

The chain links TRBV5-1 to TRBJ2-1, with 7 bases identical to TRBD2. V was pared by 4 bases and J by 10 bases, with 8 bases of the junction left unmatched. This CDR3 contains 13 residues. Germline V lookup: CDR1 SGHRS, CDR2 YFSETQ. In DNA form, the CDR3 reads TGCGCCAGCAGCCCGACTGGGCGGGGGGAGCAGTTCTTC. Protein: CASSPTGRGEQFF.

This clone was picked up one time. J is TRBJ2-2 and V is TRBV11-2, with D uncertain. Germline V CDR1 and CDR2: SGHAT, FQNNGV. This CDR3 region has 14 residues. V lost 3 bases, J lost 5 bases, and 10 bases lay in between. CDR3 residues: CASSFEPGTGELFF. The CDR3 DNA reads as TGTGCCAGCAGCTTCGAGCCTGGGACCGGGGAGCTGTTTTTT.

This clone was seen a handful of times. V gene TRBV27 combines with J gene TRBJ1-2, with D possibly TRBD1 on 5 matching bases. V was pared by 8 bases and J by 7 bases, with 11 bases between. Germline CDR1 and CDR2: MNHEY and SMNVEV (reference sequence). CDR3 length: 11 residues. The CDR3 DNA is TGTGCCAGCCGGGGGGGAGGTGGCTACACCTTC. Protein: CASRGGGGYTF.

The V gene is TRBV5-4, the J gene TRBJ2-3; 7 bases fit TRBD2. The CDR3 is 16 amino acids. Trimming removed 2 bases from V and 6 bases from J; junction bases left unmatched: 12. In germline, CDR1 is SGHNT, CDR2 YYREEE (reference sequence). CDR3 sequence: CASSLIDAGLRDTQYF. The CDR3 DNA reads as TGTGCCAGCAGCTTAATCGACGCGGGACTACGGGATACGCAGTATTTT.

This clone has a single count. The V gene is TRBV4-3, the J gene TRBJ2-5, with D possibly matching TRBD1 (6 bases). Germline CDR1 is LGHNA and CDR2 is YSLEER. The V end was cut by 4 bases, the J end by 1 base, with 16 bases between. The CDR3 has 16 residues. CDR3 loop: CASSPGFRQVQETQYF. The CDR3 bases are TGCGCCAGCAGCCCCGGCTTCCGACAGGTCCAAGAGACCCAGTACTTC.